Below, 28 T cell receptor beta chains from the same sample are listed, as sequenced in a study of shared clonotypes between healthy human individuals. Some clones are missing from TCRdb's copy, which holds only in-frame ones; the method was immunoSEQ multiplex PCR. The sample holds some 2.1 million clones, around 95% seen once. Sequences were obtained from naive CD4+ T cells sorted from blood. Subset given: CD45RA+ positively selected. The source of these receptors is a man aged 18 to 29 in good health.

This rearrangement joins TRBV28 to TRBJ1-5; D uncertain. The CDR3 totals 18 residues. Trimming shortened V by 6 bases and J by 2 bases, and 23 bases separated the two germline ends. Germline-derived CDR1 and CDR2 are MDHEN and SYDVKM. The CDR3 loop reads CASRGPGRSTKGNQPQHF. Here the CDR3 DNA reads TGTGCCAGCAGAGGGCCCGGCAGATCAACTAAGGGCAATCAGCCCCAGCATTTT.

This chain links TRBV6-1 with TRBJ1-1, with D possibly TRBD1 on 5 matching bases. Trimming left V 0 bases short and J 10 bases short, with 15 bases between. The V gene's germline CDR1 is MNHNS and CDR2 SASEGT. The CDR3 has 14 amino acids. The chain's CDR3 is CASSEAFRGLGAFF. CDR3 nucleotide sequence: TGTGCCAGCAGTGAAGCGTTTAGGGGATTAGGAGCTTTCTTT.

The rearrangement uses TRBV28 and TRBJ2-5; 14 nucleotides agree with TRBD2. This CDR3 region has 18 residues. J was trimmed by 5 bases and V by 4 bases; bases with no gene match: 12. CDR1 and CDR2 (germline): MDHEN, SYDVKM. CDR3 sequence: CASSSPRLAGGLFETQYF. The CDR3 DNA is TGTGCCAGCAGTTCACCGCGACTAGCGGGGGGGTTATTTGAGACCCAGTACTTC.

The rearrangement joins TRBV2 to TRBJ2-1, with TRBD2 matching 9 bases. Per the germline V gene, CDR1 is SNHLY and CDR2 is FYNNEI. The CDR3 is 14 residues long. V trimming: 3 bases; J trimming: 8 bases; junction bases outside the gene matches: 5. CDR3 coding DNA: TGTGCCAGCAGTGATACCGGGACTAGCTATGAGCAGTTCTTC. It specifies CASSDTGTSYEQFF.

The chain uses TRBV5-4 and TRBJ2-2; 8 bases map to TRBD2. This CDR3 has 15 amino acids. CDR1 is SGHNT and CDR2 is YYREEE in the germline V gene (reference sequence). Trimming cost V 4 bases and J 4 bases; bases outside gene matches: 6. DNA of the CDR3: TGTGCCAGCAGCCGCGGGGGGTTTGGCACCGGGGAGCTGTTTTTT. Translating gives CASSRGGFGTGELFF.

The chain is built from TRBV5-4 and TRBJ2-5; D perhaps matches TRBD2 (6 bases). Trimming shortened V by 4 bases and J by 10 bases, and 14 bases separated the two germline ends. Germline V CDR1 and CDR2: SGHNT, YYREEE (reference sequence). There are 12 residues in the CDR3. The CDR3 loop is CASSIEAGNQYF. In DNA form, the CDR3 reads TGTGCCAGCAGCATAGAAGCGGGTAACCAGTACTTC.

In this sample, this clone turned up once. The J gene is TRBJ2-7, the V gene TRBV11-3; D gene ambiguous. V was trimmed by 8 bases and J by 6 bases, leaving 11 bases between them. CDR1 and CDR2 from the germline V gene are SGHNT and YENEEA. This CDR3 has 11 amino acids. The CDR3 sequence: CASHSIFEQYF. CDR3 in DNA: TGTGCCAGCCATAGTATTTTCGAGCAGTACTTC.

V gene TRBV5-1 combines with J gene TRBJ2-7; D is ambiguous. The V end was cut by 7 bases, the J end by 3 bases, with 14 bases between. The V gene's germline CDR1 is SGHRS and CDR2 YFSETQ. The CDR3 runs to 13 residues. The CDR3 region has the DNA TGCGCCAGCTCGGACGGCTTTCTCTACGAGCAGTACTTC. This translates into CASSDGFLYEQYF.

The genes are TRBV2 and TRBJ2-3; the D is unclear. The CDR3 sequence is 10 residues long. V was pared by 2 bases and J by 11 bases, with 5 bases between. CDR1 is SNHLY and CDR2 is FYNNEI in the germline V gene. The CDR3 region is CASSESGQYF. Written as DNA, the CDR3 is TGTGCCAGCAGTGAAAGTGGGCAGTATTTT.

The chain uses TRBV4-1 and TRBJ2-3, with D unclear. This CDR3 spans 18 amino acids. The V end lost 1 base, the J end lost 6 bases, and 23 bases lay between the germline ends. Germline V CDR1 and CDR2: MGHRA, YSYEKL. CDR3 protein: CASSQVGKFAGREDTQYF. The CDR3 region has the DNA TGCGCCAGCAGCCAAGTTGGTAAATTTGCTGGACGTGAGGATACGCAGTATTTT.

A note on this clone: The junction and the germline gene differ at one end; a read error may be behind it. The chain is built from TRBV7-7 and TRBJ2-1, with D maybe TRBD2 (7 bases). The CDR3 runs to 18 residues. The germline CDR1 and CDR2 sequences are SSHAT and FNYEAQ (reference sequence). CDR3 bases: TGTGCTAGCAGCTTGCCGCGCAGGGAGGGGGGTTTTCACAATGAGCAGTTCTTC. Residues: CASSLPRREGGFHNEQFF.

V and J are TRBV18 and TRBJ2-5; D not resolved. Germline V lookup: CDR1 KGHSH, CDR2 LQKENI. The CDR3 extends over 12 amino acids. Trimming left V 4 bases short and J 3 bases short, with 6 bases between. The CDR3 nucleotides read TGTGCCAGCTCACTCTCCGAAGAGACCCAGTACTTC. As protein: CASSLSEETQYF.

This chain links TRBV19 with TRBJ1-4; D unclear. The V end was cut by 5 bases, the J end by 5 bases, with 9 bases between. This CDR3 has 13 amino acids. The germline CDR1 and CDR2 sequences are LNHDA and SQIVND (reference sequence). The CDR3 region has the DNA TGTGCCAGTAGTCCTCGCACGAATGAAAAACTGTTTTTT. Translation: CASSPRTNEKLFF.

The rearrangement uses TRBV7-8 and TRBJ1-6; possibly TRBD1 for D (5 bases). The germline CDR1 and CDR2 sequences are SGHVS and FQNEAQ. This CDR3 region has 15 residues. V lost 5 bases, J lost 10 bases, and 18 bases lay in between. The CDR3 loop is CASSPRSKGSSPLHF. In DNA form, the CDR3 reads TGTGCCAGCAGCCCTCGGTCCAAGGGGAGCTCACCCCTCCACTTT.

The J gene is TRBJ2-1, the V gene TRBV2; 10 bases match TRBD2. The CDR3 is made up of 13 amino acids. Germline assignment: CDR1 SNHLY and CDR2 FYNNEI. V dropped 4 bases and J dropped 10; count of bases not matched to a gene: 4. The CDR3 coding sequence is TGTGCCAGCAGTGCCATAGCGGGGGGAGAGCAGTTCTTC. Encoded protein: CASSAIAGGEQFF.

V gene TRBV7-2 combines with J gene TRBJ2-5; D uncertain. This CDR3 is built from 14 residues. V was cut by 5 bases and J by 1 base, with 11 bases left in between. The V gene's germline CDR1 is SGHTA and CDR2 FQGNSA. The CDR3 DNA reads TGTGCCAGCAGCCCAACAATGACCCAAGAGACCCAGTACTTC. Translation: CASSPTMTQETQYF.

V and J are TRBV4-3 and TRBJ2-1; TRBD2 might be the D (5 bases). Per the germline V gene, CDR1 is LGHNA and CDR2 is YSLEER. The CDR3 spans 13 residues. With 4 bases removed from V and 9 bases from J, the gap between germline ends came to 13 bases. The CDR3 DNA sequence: TGCGCCAGCAGCCGCGGTTCTGGAGGTGAGCAGTTCTTC. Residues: CASSRGSGGEQFF.

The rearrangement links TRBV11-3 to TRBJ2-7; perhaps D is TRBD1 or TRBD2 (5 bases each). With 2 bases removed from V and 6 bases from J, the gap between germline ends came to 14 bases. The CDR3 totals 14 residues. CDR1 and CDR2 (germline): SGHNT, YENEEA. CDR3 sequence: CASSLFGDQGEQYF. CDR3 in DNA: TGTGCCAGCAGCTTATTTGGGGACCAGGGCGAGCAGTACTTC.

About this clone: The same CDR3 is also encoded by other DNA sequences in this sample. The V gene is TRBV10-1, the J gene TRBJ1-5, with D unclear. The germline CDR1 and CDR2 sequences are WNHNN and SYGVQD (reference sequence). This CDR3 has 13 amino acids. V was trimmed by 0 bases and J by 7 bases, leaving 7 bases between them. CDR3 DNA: TGCGCCAGCAGTGAGTCGGGAGTCCAGCCCCAGCATTTT. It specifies CASSESGVQPQHF.

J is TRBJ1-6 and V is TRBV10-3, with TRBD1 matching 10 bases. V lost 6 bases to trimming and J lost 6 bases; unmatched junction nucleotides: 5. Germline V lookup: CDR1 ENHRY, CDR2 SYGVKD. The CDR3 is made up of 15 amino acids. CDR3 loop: CAIRGQGTLNSPLHF. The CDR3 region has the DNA TGTGCCATCAGGGGACAGGGGACTCTTAATTCACCCCTCCACTTT.

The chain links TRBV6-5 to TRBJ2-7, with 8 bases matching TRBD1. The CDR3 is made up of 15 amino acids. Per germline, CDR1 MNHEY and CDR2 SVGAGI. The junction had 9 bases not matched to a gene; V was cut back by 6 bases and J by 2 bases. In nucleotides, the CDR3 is TGTGCCAGCAGCCCAAAACGACAGGGGCCCTACGAGCAGTACTTC. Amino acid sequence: CASSPKRQGPYEQYF.

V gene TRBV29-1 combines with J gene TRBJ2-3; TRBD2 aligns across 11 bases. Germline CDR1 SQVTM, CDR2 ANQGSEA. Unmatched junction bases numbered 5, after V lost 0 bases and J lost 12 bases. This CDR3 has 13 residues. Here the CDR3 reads CSVEDQTSGRQYF. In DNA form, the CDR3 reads TGCAGCGTTGAAGATCAAACTAGCGGGAGACAGTATTTT.

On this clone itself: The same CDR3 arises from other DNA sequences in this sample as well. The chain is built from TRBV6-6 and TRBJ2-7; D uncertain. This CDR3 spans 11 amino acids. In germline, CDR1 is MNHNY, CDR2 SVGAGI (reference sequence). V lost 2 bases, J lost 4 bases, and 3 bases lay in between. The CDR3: CASSYAYEQYF. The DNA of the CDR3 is TGTGCCAGCAGTTACGCGTACGAGCAGTACTTC.

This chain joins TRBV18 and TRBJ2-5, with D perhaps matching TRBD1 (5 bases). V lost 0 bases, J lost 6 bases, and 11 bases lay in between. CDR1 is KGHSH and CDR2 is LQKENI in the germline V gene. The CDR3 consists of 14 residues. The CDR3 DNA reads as TGTGCCAGCTCACCACCGGGGCAGGCTAAGACCCAGTACTTC. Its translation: CASSPPGQAKTQYF.

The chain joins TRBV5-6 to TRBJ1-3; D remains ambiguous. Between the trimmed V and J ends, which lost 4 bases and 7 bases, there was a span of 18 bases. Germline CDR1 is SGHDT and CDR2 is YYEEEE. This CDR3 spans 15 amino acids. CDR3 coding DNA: TGTGCCAGCAGCGTCGGAGGAGGGTCCTATAACACCATATATTTT. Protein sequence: CASSVGGGSYNTIYF.

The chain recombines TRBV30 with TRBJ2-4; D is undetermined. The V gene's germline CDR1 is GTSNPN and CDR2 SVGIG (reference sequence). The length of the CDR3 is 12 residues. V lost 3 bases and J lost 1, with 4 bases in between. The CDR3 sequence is CAWRAAKNIQYF. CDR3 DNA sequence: TGTGCCTGGAGAGCGGCCAAAAACATTCAGTACTTC.

This chain's CDR3 is CATLAPTEAFF. The CDR3 DNA sequence: TGTGCCACCCTAGCCCCCACTGAAGCTTTCTTT. This chain uses TRBV28 with TRBJ1-1; D gene ambiguous. In germline, CDR1 is MDHEN, CDR2 SYDVKM. Trimming took 10 bases from V and 4 from J, leaving 10 bases between them. The CDR3 consists of 11 residues.

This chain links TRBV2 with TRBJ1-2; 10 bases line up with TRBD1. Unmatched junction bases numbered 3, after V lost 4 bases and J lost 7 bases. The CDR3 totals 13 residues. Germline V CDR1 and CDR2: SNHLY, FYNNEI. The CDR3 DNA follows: TGTGCCAGCAGTGTGGGGACAGGGGCTGGCTACACCTTC. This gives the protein CASSVGTGAGYTF. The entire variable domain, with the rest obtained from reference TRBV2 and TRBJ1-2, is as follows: EPEVTQTPSHQVTQMGQEVILRCVPISNHLYFYWYRQILGQKVEFLVSFYNNEISEKSEIFDDQFSVERPDGSNFTLKIRSTKLEDSAMYFCASSVGTGAGYTFGSGTRLTVV.